This T cell receptor (beta chain) was sequenced in a study of control samples from healthy donors and cancer patients. V was shortened by 2 bases and J by 5 bases, with 6 bases between the two germline ends. This CDR3 spans 12 amino acids. The germline CDR1 and CDR2 sequences are MNHNS and SASEGT. The method was immunoSEQ multiplex PCR; TCRdb's version includes in-frame clones alone and lacks a portion of them. The sample carries around 80,000 clones, 88% recorded once. This TCR was recovered from a woman aged 45-59 years in good health. The chain combines TRBV6-1 with TRBJ1-2; no firm D call. Sequencing was carried out using blood. CDR3 DNA sequence: TGTGCCAGCAGTGAAAACGGGTATGGCTACACCTTC. It translates to CASSENGYGYTF.